Following are 20 T cell receptor beta chains from one sample sequenced in a study of shared clonotypes between healthy human individuals. Using immunoSEQ multiplex PCR, the repertoire was profiled, and TCRdb retains in-frame clones only, with some absent. This table has about 1.5 million clones, 95% to 99% appearing once. Sequencing was performed on naive CD4+ T cells sorted from blood. The subset was: CD45RA+ positively selected. The receptor set was obtained from a man aged 25 to 40 in good health.

This clone was recorded once. The chain couples TRBV5-1 to TRBJ2-5; TRBD2 matches 7 bases. Germline CDR1 and CDR2: SGHRS and YFSETQ. The V gene end was trimmed by 1 base and the J gene end by 4 bases; junction bases not matched to a gene: 7. This CDR3 contains 15 residues. The CDR3 DNA is TGCGCCAGCAGCTTGAACGGGAGGAGCCTAGAGACCCAGTACTTC. Protein product: CASSLNGRSLETQYF.

The gene calls are TRBV6-1 and TRBJ2-5, with 9 bases lining up with TRBD1. The V segment lost 9 bases and the J segment 5 bases; nucleotides outside the gene matches: 10. Germline V gene data show CDR1 as MNHNS and CDR2 as SASEGT. The CDR3 is made up of 14 amino acids. CDR3 residues: CASSPGTGFETQYF. In DNA, the CDR3 is TGTGCCAGTAGTCCCGGGACAGGGTTCGAGACCCAGTACTTC.

The rearrangement uses TRBV5-4 and TRBJ1-1, with 7 bases identical to TRBD1. This CDR3 is 16 amino acids long. Germline V gene data show CDR1 as SGHNT and CDR2 as YYREEE (reference sequence). The V gene end was trimmed by 4 bases and the J gene end by 0 bases; junction bases not matched to a gene: 9. The CDR3 coding sequence is TGTGCCAGCAGCCCTCGACAGGGTTGGATGAACACTGAAGCTTTCTTT. Translated, it gives CASSPRQGWMNTEAFF.

This clone came up once. The chain links TRBV15 to TRBJ2-2; TRBD1 matches at 8 bases. Trimming took 9 bases from V and 2 from J; bases not matched to a gene: 5. Germline CDR1 reads LNHNV; CDR2 reads YYDKDF (reference sequence). The CDR3 consists of 14 residues. CDR3 DNA sequence: TGTGCCACTAGGACAGGGTCCAACACCGGGGAGCTGTTTTTT. It is translated as CATRTGSNTGELFF.

The rearrangement uses TRBV10-2 and TRBJ2-7; the match to TRBD2 covers 12 bases. This CDR3 is 14 amino acids long. V lost 7 bases to trimming and J lost 6 bases; unmatched junction nucleotides: 7. Germline V gene lookup returns CDR1 WSHSY and CDR2 SAAADI. Written as DNA, the CDR3 is TGCGCCAGCACTGGACTAGCGGGAATTCGCGAGCAGTACTTC. The encoded protein is CASTGLAGIREQYF.

The V and J genes are TRBV5-5 and TRBJ2-1, with D unclear. V lost 4 bases to trimming and J lost 7 bases, with 18 bases between them. Germline assignment: CDR1 SGHKS and CDR2 YYEKEE (reference sequence). There are 15 residues in the CDR3. CDR3 residues: CASSPIVGGGNEQFF. The CDR3 nucleotides read TGTGCCAGCAGCCCAATAGTAGGCGGTGGGAATGAGCAGTTCTTC.

J is TRBJ2-1 and V is TRBV19; D uncertain. With 3 bases removed from V and 0 bases from J, the gap between germline ends came to 6 bases. The CDR3 loop spans 14 amino acids. Germline CDR1 LNHDA, CDR2 SQIVND (reference sequence). DNA of the CDR3: TGTGCCAGTAGTATCGGCATCTCCTACAATGAGCAGTTCTTC. Protein: CASSIGISYNEQFF.

The rearrangement uses TRBV18 and TRBJ1-5; 8 nucleotides line up with TRBD1. The junction had 7 bases not matched to a gene; V was cut back by 6 bases and J by 6 bases. The CDR3 has 14 residues. Germline CDR1 KGHSH, CDR2 LQKENI. The CDR3, as DNA: TGTGCCAGCTCTCGGACAGGGACGGGTCAGCCCCAGCATTTT. Its protein is CASSRTGTGQPQHF.

This sequence joins TRBV19 and TRBJ2-1, with D tentatively TRBD2 (6 bases). CDR1 is LNHDA and CDR2 is SQIVND in the germline V gene (reference sequence). V lost 3 bases and J lost 0, with 15 bases in between. There are 17 residues in the CDR3. As DNA, the CDR3 is TGTGCCAGTAGTATCTTTGGGGGGAGTAGCTCCTACAATGAGCAGTTCTTC. Amino acid sequence: CASSIFGGSSSYNEQFF.

The chain combines TRBV9 with TRBJ2-3; no clear D. The length of the CDR3 is 15 residues. Per germline, CDR1 SGDLS and CDR2 YYNGEE. V was pared by 4 bases and J by 2 bases, with 14 bases between. Here the CDR3 reads CASSPDLGFTDTQYF. Here the CDR3 DNA reads TGTGCCAGCAGCCCAGATCTCGGATTCACAGATACGCAGTATTTT.

This clone was detected only once. This chain joins TRBV2 and TRBJ2-7; 9 bases are shared with TRBD1. Looked up from germline, CDR1 is SNHLY and CDR2 is FYNNEI. The CDR3 loop spans 14 amino acids. The V gene end was trimmed by 5 bases and the J gene end by 4 bases; junction bases not matched to a gene: 6. In nucleotides, the CDR3 is TGTGCCAGCAGTTATAACAGGGGGCTTTACGAGCAGTACTTC. This encodes CASSYNRGLYEQYF.

The J gene is TRBJ2-2, the V gene TRBV15, with a possible D match to TRBD1 (6 bases). The length of the CDR3 is 17 residues. V dropped 1 base and J dropped 4 bases, with 16 bases sitting between them. The germline V gene encodes CDR1 LNHNV and CDR2 YYDKDF (reference sequence). The CDR3 here is CATSRVSGRGGTGELFF. CDR3 sequence (DNA): TGTGCCACCAGCAGAGTCAGCGGACGAGGGGGCACCGGGGAGCTGTTTTTT.

The chain has TRBV9 and TRBJ2-5; 10 bases fit TRBD1. The trim removed 2 bases at V and 1 base at J, leaving 5 bases unmatched. Germline CDR1 reads SGDLS; CDR2 reads YYNGEE. The CDR3 length is 16 residues. CDR3 protein: CASSVRDRGPQETQYF. CDR3 sequence (DNA): TGTGCCAGCAGCGTCCGGGACAGGGGTCCCCAAGAGACCCAGTACTTC.

The chain recombines TRBV19 with TRBJ2-3, with TRBD2 matching over 8 bases. Germline loops: CDR1 LNHDA, CDR2 SQIVND (reference sequence). V dropped 4 bases and J dropped 3; count of bases not matched to a gene: 9. The CDR3 covers 16 residues. CDR3 in DNA: TGTGCCAGTAGTACACAAAGCGGGAGTCAAACAGATACGCAGTATTTT. Translating gives CASSTQSGSQTDTQYF.

J is TRBJ2-7 and V is TRBV29-1; D not resolved. Germline V lookup: CDR1 SQVTM, CDR2 ANQGSEA. V shed 6 bases and J shed 4 bases, with 13 bases lying between them. The CDR3 is 12 amino acids. CDR3 bases: TGCAGCGTAGTACCCTCGGTTTACGAGCAGTACTTC. This codes for CSVVPSVYEQYF.

The chain couples TRBV19 to TRBJ2-7; D uncertain. Trimming removed 5 bases from V and 1 base from J, with 15 bases in between. Germline loops: CDR1 LNHDA, CDR2 SQIVND (reference sequence). This CDR3 region has 15 residues. The DNA of the CDR3 is TGTGCCAGTAGTGCTCCCCGACTGGGGTCCTACGAGCAGTACTTC. It translates to CASSAPRLGSYEQYF.

The rearrangement joins TRBV7-8 to TRBJ2-7, with 10 bases that match TRBD2. V was clipped by 4 bases and J by 5 bases; unmatched bases: 8. The germline V gene encodes CDR1 SGHVS and CDR2 FQNEAQ. This CDR3 contains 15 residues. In DNA form, the CDR3 reads TGTGCCAGCAGCTCCCCCAGCGGGAGGGCCCACGAGCAGTACTTC. This translates into CASSSPSGRAHEQYF.

The chain has TRBV2 and TRBJ2-7, with 12 bases identical to TRBD2. From germline, CDR1 is SNHLY and CDR2 FYNNEI. This CDR3 region has 12 residues. V shed 8 bases and J 4 bases; nucleotides not matched to a gene: 0. The CDR3 coding sequence is TGTGCCAGCGGACTAGCGGGATACGAGCAGTACTTC. It yields the protein CASGLAGYEQYF.

The chain has TRBV7-2 and TRBJ2-3; D ambiguous. Germline CDR1 reads SGHTA; CDR2 reads FQGNSA. The CDR3 covers 14 residues. Trimming removed 4 bases at V and 0 bases at J, with 8 bases between. CDR3 in DNA: TGTGCCAGCAGCTCCAAGGGCAGCACAGATACGCAGTATTTT. Its translation is CASSSKGSTDTQYF.

The CDR3 sequence is CASTEGRVNQPQHF. Here the CDR3 DNA reads TGTGCCAGCACCGAGGGCAGGGTAAATCAGCCCCAGCATTTT. J is TRBJ1-5 and V is TRBV6-4, with D tentatively TRBD1 (5 bases). Trimming pared 7 bases from V and 4 bases from J, leaving 14 bases between. The CDR3 covers 14 residues. Germline CDR1 and CDR2: MRHNA and SNTAGT.